These 3 T cell receptor beta chains were sequenced from one sample in a study of blood T cells in healthy people across ages. It was with a sample-barcoded 5' primer and a J-beta primer mix that a second PCR of roughly 7 to 12 cycles was run. TCRdb ran MiXCR on the 5' RACE reads and lists one entry per CDR3 protein. This table has some 730,000 distinct CDR3 sequences, 22% appearing once. Material: blood. The receptors here all came from a man aged 70-80 years in good health.

In the case of this clonotype: Its ends do not fully match the called genes, so a read error is possible. The chain carries TRBV28 and TRBJ2-5, with 9 bases lining up with TRBD2. The DNA end is a closer match to TRBJ2-1, so the J assignment may be wrong. This CDR3 spans 14 amino acids. Germline V gives CDR1 MDHEN, CDR2 SYDVKM. The CDR3, as DNA: TGTGCCAGCTTACAGACTAGCGGAAACAATGAACAGTTCTTC. Protein product: CASLQTSGNNEQFF.

The chain carries TRBV6-2 or TRBV6-3 and TRBJ1-5; TRBD1 aligns across 7 bases. CDR1 MNHEY and CDR2 SVGEGT come from the germline V gene. The CDR3 is 15 residues long. J was trimmed by 0 bases and V by 6 bases; bases with no gene match: 5. The DNA of the CDR3 is TGTGCCAGCAGACCCACAGGGGATAGCAATCAGCCCCAGCATTTT. This sequence encodes CASRPTGDSNQPQHF.

The table lists this clonotype with a few counts. The chain joins TRBV28 to TRBJ2-7; no firm D call. The CDR3 sequence is 15 residues long. Germline lookup yields CDR1 MDHEN and CDR2 SYDVKM. V lost 5 bases to trimming and J lost 4 bases, with 18 bases between them. As DNA, the CDR3 is TGTGCCAGCAGTCCAGTAAGTAGGGTTGGATACGAGCAGTACTTC. Residues: CASSPVSRVGYEQYF.